This T cell receptor beta chain was sequenced in a study of T cells in Graves' hyperthyroidism and ophthalmopathy. About the research overall: Blood from the periphery was taken at initial diagnosis, before any treatment. General study results and limits: From stable hyperthyroidism, ophthalmopathy was set apart by a 13 V-J model. Among clonotypes expanded in thyroid above 0.001, most were also found in blood.

TCR beta CDR3 regions were amplified from RNA transcripts. TCR CDR3 regions were first amplified by RT-PCR with HTBI primers. Each CDR3 protein gets one entry after TCRdb re-called the multiplex PCR reads with MiXCR. The table shows fewer than 650,000 distinct CDR3 sequences, with 13% to 15% occurring only once. Clinicians diagnosed patients from clinical symptoms, serum thyroxine and TRAb, thyroid ultrasound and orbital computed tomography. This clonotype turned up a few times. Its target is not known. The TCR was taken from a young woman with Graves' ophthalmopathy. Sequencing input: blood.

CDR3 sequence reads: CASSEALQTSNTGELFF. CDR3 in DNA: TGTGCCAGCAGTGAAGCGCTTCAGACCTCTAACACCGGGGAGCTGTTTTTT. This sequence joins TRBV2 and TRBJ2-2; no firm D call. The germline gives CDR1 SNHLY, CDR2 FYNNEI. This CDR3 has 17 amino acids. Trimming cost V 0 bases and J 2 bases, with 13 bases left between them.